Presented here are 17 T cell receptor beta chains from one specimen sequenced in a study of breast tumors, draining lymph nodes, adjacent tissues. TCRdb recomputed calls from the multiplex PCR reads with MiXCR, one row per CDR3 protein. In the table there are about 110,000 distinct CDR3 sequences, 30% of which are singletons. Breast cancer patients provided tissue from their axillary draining lymph nodes. What was sequenced was axillary lymph node tissue. Receptors were obtained from a female donor with breast cancer. Some clones in this sample may be carry-over from other donors' samples.

This clonotype was detected ten times or more. This chain connects TRBV5-6 to TRBJ2-1; D ambiguous. CDR1 is SGHDT and CDR2 is YYEEEE in the germline V gene. Trimming shortened V by 6 bases and J by 9 bases, and 10 bases separated the two germline ends. The length of the CDR3 is 11 residues. The CDR3: CASNSYSEQFF. In nucleotides, the CDR3 is TGTGCCAGCAATTCTTATAGTGAGCAGTTCTTC.

The chain is built from TRBV13 and TRBJ1-1; the D gene is possibly TRBD1 (6 bases). CDR1 PRHDT and CDR2 FYEKMQ come from the germline V gene (reference sequence). The CDR3 is 15 amino acids. V shed 5 bases and J shed 0 bases, with 13 bases lying between them. The CDR3: CASSATGQLNTEAFF. The CDR3 nucleotides are TGTGCCAGCAGCGCGACAGGCCAGTTGAACACTGAAGCTTTCTTT.

The sample holds many counts of this clonotype. The CDR3 loop reads CSARDATFSYNEQFF. The CDR3 DNA sequence: TGCAGTGCTAGAGATGCGACTTTTAGCTACAATGAGCAGTTCTTC. The chain couples TRBV20-1 to TRBJ2-1; D is ambiguous. With 0 bases removed from V and 3 bases from J, the gap between germline ends came to 12 bases. The CDR3 has 15 amino acids. The germline V gene has CDR1 DFQATT and CDR2 SNEGSKA (reference sequence).

The J gene is TRBJ2-1, the V gene TRBV20-1; 7 bases are a match to TRBD2. CDR3 length equals 15 residues. The V and J ends lost 3 bases and 2 bases, in that order; junction bases with no gene match: 7. Germline CDR1 is DFQATT and CDR2 is SNEGSKA (reference sequence). The CDR3 coding sequence is TGCAGTGCTAGTTTTGCGGGGGTAACCTACAATGAGCAGTTCTTC. Translation: CSASFAGVTYNEQFF.

CDR3 region: CASSGGPYNEQFF. The CDR3 DNA reads as TGCGCCAGCAGCGGGGGACCATACAATGAGCAGTTCTTC. The chain uses TRBV10-1 and TRBJ2-1; TRBD2 is a possible D gene (6 bases). The V end was cut by 6 bases, the J end by 4 bases, with 10 bases between. Germline lookup yields CDR1 WNHNN and CDR2 SYGVQD (reference sequence). The length of the CDR3 is 13 residues.

This clonotype showed up many times. The CDR3 region has the DNA TGTGCCACCAGTGATTCCGGATATAATCAGCCCCAGCATTTT. This gives the protein CATSDSGYNQPQHF. The V and J genes are TRBV24-1 and TRBJ1-5; no definite D call. The V and J ends lost 2 bases and 4 bases respectively, with 8 bases between them. This CDR3 region has 14 residues. CDR1 is KGHDR and CDR2 is SFDVKD in the germline V gene.

Regarding this clonotype: One base away lies a much larger clone, so this may be a sequencing read error. V usage is TRBV6-5 and J usage is TRBJ2-7; 8 positions agree with TRBD1. J gave up 6 bases and V 5 bases, and 9 bases lay outside the gene matches. Looked up from germline, CDR1 is MNHEY and CDR2 is SVGAGI. This CDR3 region has 14 residues. The CDR3 nucleotides are TGTGCCAGCAGTCTCCCGAGACAGGGGTCCGAGCAGTACTTC. Its protein is CASSLPRQGSEQYF.

In its sample, this clonotype was seen many times. The genes are TRBV6-1 and TRBJ1-5; D unclear. Trimming cost V 3 bases and J 3 bases, with 6 bases left between them. Germline values: CDR1 MNHNS, CDR2 SASEGT. There are 13 residues in the CDR3. For the CDR3, the DNA is TGTGCCAGCAGTGAGTATAACAATCAGCCCCAGCATTTT. This encodes CASSEYNNQPQHF.

This clonotype has a count of ten or more. The chain carries TRBV11-3 and TRBJ2-7; TRBD2 matches 8 bases. CDR3 size: 15 residues. J gave up 5 bases and V 1 base, and 7 bases lay outside the gene matches. Looked up from germline, CDR1 is SGHNT and CDR2 is YENEEA. The CDR3 loop reads CASSLGGLGSDEQYF. The CDR3 bases are TGTGCCAGCAGCTTAGGGGGACTAGGATCCGACGAGCAGTACTTC.

This chain uses TRBV6-1 with TRBJ1-1; TRBD1 might be the D (5 bases). Germline values: CDR1 MNHNS, CDR2 SASEGT. The CDR3 spans 13 residues. V was pared by 8 bases and J by 5 bases, with 15 bases between. CDR3 sequence: CASGGGGGTEAFF. Here the CDR3 DNA reads TGTGCCAGCGGCGGTGGGGGAGGAACTGAAGCTTTCTTT.

This chain connects TRBV5-6 to TRBJ1-6; 7 bases line up with TRBD1. V lost 3 bases and J lost 9; bases outside the gene matches: 0. This CDR3 has 12 residues. Germline V gene sequence: CDR1 SGHDT, CDR2 YYEEEE. CDR3 bases: TGTGCCAGCAGCTGGACAGGTTCACCCCTCCACTTT. This gives the protein CASSWTGSPLHF.

This clonotype showed up many times. The chain employs TRBV25-1 and TRBJ2-2; 7 nucleotides align to TRBD1. CDR3 length: 17 amino acids. Germline V lookup: CDR1 MGHDK, CDR2 SYGVNS. The J segment lost 3 bases and the V segment lost 2 bases, leaving 9 bases of the junction unmatched. Written as DNA, the CDR3 is TGTGCCAGCAGTGAAATTCGACAGGGCGGGCACACCGGGGAGCTGTTTTTT. Translation: CASSEIRQGGHTGELFF.

On this clonotype: A read error may account for a junction end that differs from germline. This chain joins TRBV14 and TRBJ1-1, with D uncertain. Germline V lookup: CDR1 SGHDN, CDR2 FVKESK. This CDR3 has 13 amino acids. The chain's CDR3 is CASSKDPNTEAFF. CDR3 sequence (DNA): TGTGCCAGCAGCAAAGACCCAAACACTGAAGCTTTCTTT.

This clonotype occurred many times. This chain uses TRBV6-5 with TRBJ2-2; TRBD1 might be the D (6 bases). V lost 9 bases to trimming and J lost 10 bases, with 24 bases between them. CDR3 size: 15 residues. From germline, CDR1 is MNHEY and CDR2 SVGAGI. The CDR3, as DNA: TGTGCCAGTTCACCCCCGGGACAATTATCGGAGGAGCTGTTTTTT. As protein: CASSPPGQLSEELFF.

Turning to this clonotype: This may come from a read error, since a much larger clone is one base off. The rearrangement joins TRBV28 to TRBJ2-7, with D uncertain. Germline V gene sequence: CDR1 MDHEN, CDR2 SYDVKM. The CDR3 runs to 10 residues. The CDR3 nucleotides read TGTGCCAGCAGTTTATCGGGTGCAGGCTTC. This translates into CASSLSGAGF.

This clonotype appeared a few times. This rearrangement joins TRBV4-1 to TRBJ1-1, with D possibly matching TRBD1 (5 bases). V was cut by 0 bases and J by 1 base, with 15 bases left in between. The CDR3 runs 17 residues. CDR1 MGHRA and CDR2 YSYEKL come from the germline V gene. The CDR3 here is CASSQDTDSGQNTEAFF. CDR3 coding DNA: TGCGCCAGCAGCCAAGATACCGATTCCGGACAGAACACTGAAGCTTTCTTT.

Ten or more counts support this clonotype. V is TRBV6-5 and J is TRBJ1-5; 9 nucleotides agree with TRBD1. CDR1 MNHEY and CDR2 SVGAGI come from the germline V gene. This CDR3 spans 15 amino acids. V shed 5 bases, J shed 4 bases, and the junction held 6 bases outside the gene matches. The CDR3 spells CASSTKTGGNQPQHF. The CDR3 coding sequence is TGTGCCAGCAGTACCAAGACAGGGGGGAATCAGCCCCAGCATTTT.